The TCR beta chain under discussion was sequenced for a study of T-cell reconstitution after alpha-beta-depleted transplantation in children. As it was prepared, the TCRbeta library received unique molecular identifiers. One entry per CDR3 protein results from TCRdb running MiXCR on the PCR reads. The table has around 580,000 distinct CDR3 sequences, about 23% seen once. This CDR3 spans 12 amino acids. Per germline, CDR1 MNHNS and CDR2 SASEGT. The ends were cut back, 4 bases at V and 10 bases at J, with 10 bases in the middle. This clonotype has more than one count but fewer than ten. Sequencing used PBMCs, mostly from graft donor cells, obtained 360 days after TCRalphabeta/CD19-depleted stem cell transplant. The receptor's source is a boy under two years old who had a stem cell transplant for acute myeloid leukemia, so the T cells may come from the graft donor. The chain has TRBV6-1 and TRBJ1-4, with D unresolved. The CDR3 coding sequence is TGTGCCAGCAGTGTGGCTGGAGGAAAACTGTTTTTT. It encodes CASSVAGGKLFF.